This T cell receptor (beta chain) comes out of a study of blood T cell repertoires in COVID-19. Study information: There were acute and convalescent COVID-19 samples, and they came from the United States, Italy and Spain.

Measured with immunoSEQ multiplex PCR; TCRdb has only the in-frame clones, and not every one. The table has approximately 150,000 clones, over 75% seen once. The sequenced sample consisted of peripheral blood. This receptor was obtained from a woman in her forties or fifties with acute or convalescent COVID-19.

CDR3 in amino acids: CASSAPLGTGGEGGANVLTF. The CDR3 region has the DNA TGTGCCAGCAGCGCTCCCTTAGGGACAGGGGGCGAGGGCGGGGCCAACGTCCTGACTTTC. The chain has TRBV9 and TRBJ2-6; 12 positions agree with TRBD1. CDR3 length: 20 residues. V trimming: 3 bases; J trimming: 4 bases; junction bases outside the gene matches: 14. The germline V gene encodes CDR1 SGDLS and CDR2 YYNGEE.